Shown below are 3 T cell receptor beta chains from a single sample sequenced in a study of blood T cell repertoires in COVID-19. The table came from immunoSEQ multiplex PCR; TCRdb's copy has only in-frame clones and leaves some out. The sample lists a few hundred thousand clones, roughly 86% occurring once. Sequenced input: peripheral blood. These receptors all come from a man aged 80 or over with acute or convalescent COVID-19.

The V gene is TRBV5-1, the J gene TRBJ1-1; D not resolved. In germline, CDR1 is SGHRS, CDR2 YFSETQ. The CDR3 sequence is 12 residues long. The V and J ends lost 0 bases and 7 bases respectively, with 7 bases between them. This CDR3 reads CASSLEPNEAFF. CDR3 nucleotide sequence: TGCGCCAGCAGCTTGGAGCCCAATGAAGCTTTCTTT.

The chain employs TRBV5-1 and TRBJ2-7, with D unclear. V was pared by 0 bases and J by 3 bases, with 10 bases between. The CDR3 loop spans 14 amino acids. Looked up from germline, CDR1 is SGHRS and CDR2 is YFSETQ. The CDR3 is CASSLVTGRYEQYF. The DNA of the CDR3 is TGCGCCAGCAGCTTGGTTACCGGTCGCTACGAGCAGTACTTC.

This clone was counted once. V gene TRBV18 combines with J gene TRBJ1-4; D is undetermined. V was shortened by 4 bases and J by 4 bases, with 7 bases between the two germline ends. In germline, CDR1 is KGHSH, CDR2 LQKENI. This CDR3 region has 13 residues. Here the CDR3 DNA reads TGTGCCAGCTCACGAGAAGATAATGAAAAACTGTTTTTT. Amino acids: CASSREDNEKLFF.